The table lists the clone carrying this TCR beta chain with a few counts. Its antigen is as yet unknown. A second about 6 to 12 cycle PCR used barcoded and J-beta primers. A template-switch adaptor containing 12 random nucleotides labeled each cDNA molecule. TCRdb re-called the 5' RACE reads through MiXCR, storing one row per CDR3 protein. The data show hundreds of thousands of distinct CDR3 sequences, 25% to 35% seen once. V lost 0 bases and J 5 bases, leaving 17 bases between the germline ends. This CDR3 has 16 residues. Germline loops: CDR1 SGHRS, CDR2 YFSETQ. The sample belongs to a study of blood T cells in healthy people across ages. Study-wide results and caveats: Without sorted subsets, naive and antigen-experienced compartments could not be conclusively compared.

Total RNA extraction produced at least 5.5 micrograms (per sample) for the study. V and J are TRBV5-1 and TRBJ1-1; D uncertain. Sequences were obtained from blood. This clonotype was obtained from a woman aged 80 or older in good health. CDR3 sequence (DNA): TGCGCCAGCAGCTTGGATAGTACACCCCTGGGGACTGAAGCTTTCTTT. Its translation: CASSLDSTPLGTEAFF.